This T cell receptor (beta chain) comes out of a study of blood T cell repertoires in COVID-19. Study as a whole: There were acute and convalescent COVID-19 samples, and they came from the United States, Italy and Spain. Sources were T cells, B-cell-depleted T cells, or PBMCs; the material itself was cDNA or gDNA.

Methods used by the authors: Amplification with reference gene primers provided the estimates of nucleated cell counts. The protocol was immunoSEQ multiplex PCR, while the TCRdb copy is restricted to in-frame clones and leaves out a portion. The V and J calls and clone size come from that table; D and trimming were worked out from the DNA. The sample consists of approximately 230,000 clones, 87% of them appearing once. This receptor was taken from a man aged 18 to 29 with active or convalescent COVID-19. The sample comprised peripheral blood.

The CDR3 nucleotides read TGCGCCAGCAGCCAGGGACAGTATAATTCACCCCTCCACTTT. Protein: CASSQGQYNSPLHF. V is TRBV4-1 and J is TRBJ1-6, with 7 bases matching TRBD1. CDR3 length: 14 amino acids. V shed 3 bases and J 4 bases; nucleotides not matched to a gene: 0. Germline V gene data show CDR1 as MGHRA and CDR2 as YSYEKL.